The subject of this entry is one T cell receptor (beta chain). There are a few counts of this clonotype. No antigen is known for it. Per-base quality was not reported, and no clone a single base away is much larger than it. Libraries were made using PCR. Sequencing took place on an Illumina HiSeq 2500. To normalize quantification of the TCRbeta repertoire, the TCR libraries were built with molecular barcoding that relied on unique molecular identifiers. TCRdb reran the public reads through fastp at Q25 and MiXCR, keeping productive beta chains. CDR3 protein sequences are deduplicated, and each keeps its most common genes and DNA. The sample includes a few hundred thousand distinct CDR3 sequences, with 10% to 15% observed a single time. The ten largest clonotypes hold around 2.2% of the sample. This sample was taken from a study of T-cell reconstitution after alpha-beta-depleted transplantation in children (dated by TCRdb to about 2016). Describing the broader study: T-cell immune reconstitution after TCRalphabeta/CD19-depleted allogeneic hematopoietic cell transplantation in children was quantitatively tracked in the study by means of TCR repertoire profiling.

Summary of the overall study and its limitations: The high TCRbeta diversity at day 60 in some patients was ascribed to recipient T cells and intrathymic progenitors that had survived conditioning. Over subsequent months, a decline in hyperexpanded clone frequencies was noted, and after one year, T-cell counts and TCRbeta diversity were mostly ascribed to newly produced T cells. About two months after transplant, the apparently early recovery of alphabetaT-cell counts reportedly depended on just several hundred clones that had expanded rapidly and came from non-depleted graft cells.

The treatment or condition tag for this specimen amounts to: allogeneic hematopoietic cell transplantation with graft depleted of TCRalphabeta T cells and CD19 B cells. TCRalphabeta/CD19-depleted allogeneic hematopoietic cell grafts were given to the transplant recipients, all of whom were children. This sequence was found in a male patient between 10 and 17 years old who had a stem cell transplant for acute myeloid leukemia, so the T cells may come from the graft donor. The material was PBMCs, mostly from graft donor cells, obtained 360 days after TCRalphabeta/CD19-depleted stem cell transplant.

In nucleotides, the sequence is TGCAGTGCCCGCCGGTCCTATAATTCACCCCTCCACTTT. This codes for CSARRSYNSPLHF. The chain uses TRBV20-1 and TRBJ1-6, with the D gene uncertain. V is pared back by 6 bases and J by 1 base, with 7 bases lying between the germline termini. Including cysteine and phenylalanine, the CDR3 has 13 amino acids. The sequence is cut down to CDR3 DNA, 39 bases in frame from base 1. The germline V gene (reference sequence) provides CDR1 DFQATT and CDR2 SNEGSKA.